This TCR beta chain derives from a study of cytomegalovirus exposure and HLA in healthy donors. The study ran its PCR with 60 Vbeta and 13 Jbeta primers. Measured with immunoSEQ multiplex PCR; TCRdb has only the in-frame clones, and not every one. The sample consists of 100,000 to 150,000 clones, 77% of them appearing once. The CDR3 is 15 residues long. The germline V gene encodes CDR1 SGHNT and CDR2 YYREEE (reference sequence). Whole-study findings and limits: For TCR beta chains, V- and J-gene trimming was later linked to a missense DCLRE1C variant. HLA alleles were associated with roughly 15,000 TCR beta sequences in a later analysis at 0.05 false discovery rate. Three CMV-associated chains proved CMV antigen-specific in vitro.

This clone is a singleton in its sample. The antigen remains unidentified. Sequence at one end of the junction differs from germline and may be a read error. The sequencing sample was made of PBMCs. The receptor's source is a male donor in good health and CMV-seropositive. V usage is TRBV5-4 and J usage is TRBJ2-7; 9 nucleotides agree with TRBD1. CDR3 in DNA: TGTGCCGGCAGCTTGCCTGGGACAGGGCGACACGAGCAGTACTTC. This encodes CAGSLPGTGRHEQYF.